A selection of T cell receptor beta chains follows, all from one sample in a study of PD-1 and CTLA-4 blockade in melanoma. The table came from immunoSEQ multiplex PCR; TCRdb's copy has only in-frame clones and leaves some out. The sample lists around 12,000 clones; roughly four fifths were seen once. This specimen was CD8+ T cells from peripheral blood, taken from a patient given anti-PD-1 treatment. These receptors all come from a human donor with melanoma. The conserved cysteine and the conserved F or W are not part of the CDR3 here. A clone size is listed for some rows: how often the clone was seen (once, few, many), or a class if it is expanded.

J gene | clone size | V gene | CDR3 protein
TRBJ2-6 | . | TRBV9 | ASSVERPGLSSGANVLT
TRBJ1-2 | . | TRBV24-1 | ATWAGAFGYT
TRBJ1-5 | . | TRBV28 | ASVGQRGPQH
TRBJ2-1 | . | TRBV2 | ASKPAGARYNEQF
TRBJ2-7 | . | TRBV19 | ASSQTVSSYEQY
TRBJ2-2 | . | TRBV5-1 | ASSQENTGELF
TRBJ2-1 | . | TRBV13 | ANAQASSYNEQF
TRBJ2-1 | . | TRBV30 | AWSVMGNEQF
TRBJ1-5 | . | TRBV28 | ASSGDRGPQH
TRBJ1-1 | . | TRBV13 | ASRLRQSTEAF
TRBJ2-1 | . | TRBV6-5 | ASSYSRYNEQF
TRBJ1-2 | . | TRBV14 | ASSQDIGQGAGGYT
TRBJ2-7 | few | TRBV3-1/TRBV3-2 | ASSQGGAVYEQY
TRBJ1-1 | once | TRBV6-6 | ASSSEGLIEAF
TRBJ2-2 | medium-sized | TRBV27 | ASSFPTGELF
TRBJ2-7 | . | TRBV7-9 | ASSPTDRGPLDEQY
TRBJ2-2 | . | TRBV7-9 | ASTPPVLGTGELF
TRBJ2-1 | . | TRBV7-6 | ASSLSGDDYNEQF
TRBJ2-2 | once | TRBV7-9 | ASSLLTYTGELF
TRBJ1-1 | few | TRBV30 | AWRAGNTEAF
TRBJ2-1 | . | TRBV11-3 | ASSQPTSGPYNEQF
TRBJ1-1 | . | TRBV6-6 | ASSLVSNTEAF
TRBJ2-2 | . | TRBV14 | ASSPYLTGELF
TRBJ1-5 | . | TRBV24-1 | ATSEGNSNQPQH
TRBJ2-1 | . | TRBV5-6 | ASSLDGLYNEQF
TRBJ2-2 | . | TRBV27 | ASRAGVNTGELF
TRBJ2-7 | . | TRBV12-3/TRBV12-4 | ASSYGRGYEQY
TRBJ2-4 | . | TRBV7-9 | ASSLSQENIQY
TRBJ1-1 | . | TRBV19 | ASSGTVNTEAF
TRBJ1-1 | . | TRBV4-2 | ASSQELDDPDF
TRBJ2-3 | . | TRBV5-4 | ASSDPTSGSPDTQY
TRBJ2-7 | . | TRBV24-1 | ATSESGTGEYEQY
TRBJ1-1 | . | TRBV30 | AWSVPGLDTEAF
TRBJ1-6 | once | TRBV7-8 | ASSLDPAGWHSPLH
TRBJ2-7 | . | TRBV15 | ATSRALYYEQY
TRBJ1-6 | . | TRBV5-6 | ASSLGNSPLH
TRBJ2-7 | once | TRBV28 | ASSFSATQTYEQY
TRBJ1-4 | . | TRBV10-2 | ASSDRGSTNEKLF
TRBJ1-1 | . | TRBV5-6 | ASGGEGETEAF
TRBJ2-3 | . | TRBV4-1 | ASSQGTSGGRDTQY
TRBJ2-7 | . | TRBV7-9 | ASSLENLSYEQY
TRBJ2-1 | . | TRBV4-1 | ASSHLAGGPTEQF
TRBJ1-1 | . | TRBV5-6 | ASSLVHKDTEAF
TRBJ2-7 | . | TRBV5-6 | ASSLDRVWSHVYEQY